Sequencing of this T cell receptor beta chain was carried out in a study of regulatory T cells in long-lasting Graves disease. This clonotype was detected only a few times. Time point noted: newly diagnosed GD, antithyroid drugs for less than 3 months. From PBMCs, RNA was extracted and then used to make the TCR library. Arm-PCR of CDR3 regions and iRepertoire HTBI primers were used to build TCR beta libraries. TCRdb reanalysed the multiplex PCR reads using MiXCR and keeps one entry per CDR3 protein. The profile covers roughly 420,000 distinct CDR3 sequences, with 15% to 20% appearing a single time and around a tenth taken by the ten largest. The germline gives CDR1 DFQATT, CDR2 SNEGSKA (reference sequence). The CDR3 consists of 19 residues. Trimming took 6 bases from V and 0 from J, leaving 30 bases between them. This sample also belongs to another study, concerning T cells in Graves' hyperthyroidism and ophthalmopathy.

This TCR was sampled from a woman in her 30s with Graves disease. The chain carries TRBV20-1 and TRBJ2-7; tentative D call: TRBD2 (5 bases). Sample: peripheral blood mononuclear cells (PBMCs), taken at new diagnosis, from a patient treated with antithyroid drugs. CDR3 in DNA: TGCAGTGCCGCAGCCACACTCGGGGAATCGGAAACCAGCTCCTACGAGCAGTACTTC. Amino acids: CSAAATLGESETSSYEQYF.